These 32 T cell receptor beta chains were all obtained from the same sample, sequenced in a study of blood T cell repertoires in COVID-19. Only in-frame clones appear in the TCRdb table, and some are missing; sequencing was by immunoSEQ multiplex PCR. Here the sample spans around 280,000 clones, 89% being singletons. Material: PBMCs or T cells enriched from blood (not recorded which). The source of these receptors is a woman in her forties who had recovered from COVID-19.

About this clone: Relative to the germline gene, one junction end is altered; a read error may explain this. The chain is built from TRBV5-4 and TRBJ2-5; weak D call: TRBD2 (7 bases). This CDR3 comprises 14 residues. CDR1 and CDR2 (germline): SGHNT, YYREEE (reference sequence). CDR3 bases: TGTGCCAGCAGCCCGGGGGGCCAAGGGGCGATATTACACTTC. Translated: CASSPGGQGAILHF. The full variable domain, with the rest looked up from reference TRBV5-4 and TRBJ2-5, is ETGVTQSPTHLIKTRGQQVTLRCSSQSGHNTVSWYQQALGQGPQFIFQYYREEENGRGNFPPRFSGLQFPNYSSELNVNALELDDSALYLCASSPGGQGAILHFGPGTRLLVL.

The chain is built from TRBV11-2 and TRBJ1-6; maybe TRBD1 (5 bases). This CDR3 is built from 14 residues. Between the trimmed V and J ends, which lost 5 bases and 4 bases, there was a span of 9 bases. Germline V CDR1 and CDR2: SGHAT, FQNNGV. The CDR3 sequence is CASSVTGYNSPLHF. The CDR3, as DNA: TGTGCCAGCAGCGTCACAGGTTATAATTCACCCCTCCACTTT.

This chain uses TRBV18 with TRBJ2-7, with 10 nucleotides matching TRBD2. CDR1 and CDR2 from the germline V gene are KGHSH and LQKENI. The CDR3 is 14 amino acids. V was pared by 0 bases and J by 12 bases, with 8 bases of the junction left unmatched. CDR3 nucleotide sequence: TGTGCCAGCTCACCACCTCCTAGCGGGGGAGGTTCGTACTTC. It encodes CASSPPPSGGGSYF.

The chain recombines TRBV5-1 with TRBJ2-1; D call uncertain. CDR3 length equals 14 residues. V lost 0 bases, J lost 5 bases, and 9 bases lay in between. The germline V gene encodes CDR1 SGHRS and CDR2 YFSETQ. The CDR3 DNA follows: TGCGCCAGCAGCTTGGACCCATTAGACAATGAGCAGTTCTTC. As protein: CASSLDPLDNEQFF.

The chain carries TRBV7-2 and TRBJ1-2; tentative D call: TRBD1 (6 bases). CDR1 SGHTA and CDR2 FQGNSA come from the germline V gene. The CDR3 has 14 residues. Trimming pared 3 bases from V and 2 bases from J, leaving 10 bases between. The CDR3 nucleotides read TGTGCCAGCAGCTTGCAGGGGTGGAACTATGGCTACACCTTC. It is translated as CASSLQGWNYGYTF.

This clone was observed a handful of times. The chain uses TRBV7-9 and TRBJ1-4; D is possibly TRBD1 (5 bases). The CDR3 runs 15 residues. Between the trimmed V and J ends, which lost 0 bases and 0 bases, there was a span of 5 bases. Germline CDR1 reads SEHNR; CDR2 reads FQNEAQ (reference sequence). The CDR3 loop is CASSLATATNEKLFF. Here the CDR3 DNA reads TGTGCCAGCAGCTTAGCGACAGCAACTAATGAAAAACTGTTTTTT.

The chain links TRBV11-1 to TRBJ2-7, with a tentative D call TRBD1 (6 bases). This CDR3 is built from 14 residues. The germline CDR1 and CDR2 sequences are SGHAT and FQDESV (reference sequence). Between the trimmed V and J ends, which lost 5 bases and 2 bases, there was a span of 13 bases. The CDR3: CASSPSTGPYEQYF. In DNA form, the CDR3 reads TGTGCCAGCAGCCCATCGACAGGCCCCTACGAGCAGTACTTC.

The V gene is TRBV7-2, the J gene TRBJ1-1; 11 bases are shared with TRBD1. V lost 5 bases, J lost 5 bases, and 13 bases stayed unmatched. Germline CDR1 reads SGHTA; CDR2 reads FQGNSA. The CDR3 runs 17 residues. CDR3 protein: CASSVRDRGNGFTEAFF. In DNA, the CDR3 is TGTGCCAGCAGCGTCCGGGACAGGGGGAACGGGTTTACTGAAGCTTTCTTT.

V gene TRBV5-1 combines with J gene TRBJ2-3; 11 bases align to TRBD2. The CDR3 contains 15 residues. Losses at the gene ends were 0 bases for V and 7 bases for J; bases not matched to a gene: 4. Germline V gene lookup returns CDR1 SGHRS and CDR2 YFSETQ. The CDR3 loop reads CASSLGLAGPYTQYF. CDR3 bases: TGCGCCAGCAGCTTGGGACTAGCGGGGCCATATACGCAGTATTTT.

The V and J genes are TRBV3-1 (or the pseudogene TRBV3-2) and TRBJ2-1; the D is unclear. V was shortened by 0 bases and J by 4 bases, with 19 bases between the two germline ends. CDR3 size: 18 residues. Germline values: CDR1 LGHDT, CDR2 YNNKEL (reference sequence). The CDR3, as DNA: TGTGCCAGCAGCCAAGATTCCCGCACAACGAGACTTTACAATGAGCAGTTCTTC. Translation gives CASSQDSRTTRLYNEQFF.

The CDR3 nucleotides read TGTGCCACTAACCTAACTCGACCGGACAGGCACTATGGCTACACCTTC. It specifies CATNLTRPDRHYGYTF. This chain uses TRBV24-1 with TRBJ1-2; 7 nucleotides match TRBD1. Per the germline V gene, CDR1 is KGHDR and CDR2 is SFDVKD. This CDR3 has 16 residues. V lost 10 bases, J lost 3 bases, and 16 bases stayed unmatched.

The J gene is TRBJ1-4, the V gene TRBV5-5; D is perhaps TRBD1 (5 bases). CDR1 and CDR2 (germline): SGHKS, YYEKEE (reference sequence). V shed 0 bases and J shed 0 bases, with 9 bases lying between them. The CDR3 sequence is 16 residues long. This CDR3 reads CASSLDRGPTNEKLFF. The DNA for the CDR3 is TGTGCCAGCAGCTTGGATAGGGGCCCAACTAATGAAAAACTGTTTTTT.

V is TRBV3-1 (or the pseudogene TRBV3-2) and J is TRBJ2-5; 9 nucleotides agree with TRBD1. V trimming: 6 bases; J trimming: 5 bases; junction bases outside the gene matches: 13. Per the germline V gene, CDR1 is LGHDT and CDR2 is YNNKEL (reference sequence). The CDR3 consists of 16 residues. CDR3 residues: CASSPPPGTGRETQYF. CDR3 coding DNA: TGTGCCAGCAGTCCTCCGCCCGGGACAGGGAGGGAGACCCAGTACTTC.

The J gene is TRBJ1-5, the V gene TRBV18; 10 bases are shared with TRBD1. CDR1 is KGHSH, CDR2 LQKENI, per germline. The CDR3 spans 18 residues. V gave up 3 bases and J gave up 0 bases; unmatched junction bases: 8. CDR3 region: CASSPRTGGQDSNQPQHF. In DNA, the CDR3 is TGTGCCAGCTCACCCCGGACAGGGGGTCAGGATAGCAATCAGCCCCAGCATTTT.

V and J are TRBV2 and TRBJ2-1, with 8 bases identical to TRBD2. Losses at the gene ends were 6 bases for V and 4 bases for J; bases not matched to a gene: 5. The germline gives CDR1 SNHLY, CDR2 FYNNEI. This CDR3 is 14 amino acids long. CDR3: CASRGSGRYNEQFF. The DNA for the CDR3 is TGTGCCAGCAGGGGGAGCGGGAGATACAATGAGCAGTTCTTC.

The CDR3 loop is CASSQLTGNTIYF. The CDR3 DNA is TGCGCCAGCAGCCAATTGACAGGCAACACCATATATTTT. This rearrangement joins TRBV4-1 to TRBJ1-3; tentatively, D is TRBD1 (6 bases). Trimming shortened V by 2 bases and J by 7 bases, and 9 bases separated the two germline ends. This CDR3 region has 13 residues. Germline CDR1 and CDR2: MGHRA and YSYEKL.

The CDR3 DNA sequence: TGTGCCAGCAGTCCCCACGCCAGGGCGGCTGGCTACACCTTC. Translating gives CASSPHARAAGYTF. This chain links TRBV27 with TRBJ1-2; D might be TRBD1 (5 bases). The CDR3 spans 14 residues. Germline V gene lookup returns CDR1 MNHEY and CDR2 SMNVEV (reference sequence). V shed 5 bases and J shed 7 bases, with 17 bases lying between them.

This chain uses TRBV7-2 with TRBJ1-5, with a tentative D call TRBD1 (6 bases). V lost 5 bases and J 6 bases, leaving 11 bases between the germline ends. Germline CDR1 SGHTA, CDR2 FQGNSA. This CDR3 is built from 13 residues. CDR3 amino acids: CASSLDRSQPQHF. The CDR3 DNA follows: TGTGCCAGCAGCCTGGACAGATCTCAGCCCCAGCATTTT.

The V gene is TRBV10-3, the J gene TRBJ2-7; possible D gene TRBD1, 5 bases. Germline V gene data show CDR1 as ENHRY and CDR2 as SYGVKD. There are 12 residues in the CDR3. The V end was cut by 7 bases, the J end by 5 bases, with 12 bases between. In nucleotides, the CDR3 is TGTGCCATCACCCCCGACAGCCACGAGCAGTACTTC. Residues: CAITPDSHEQYF.

The rearrangement joins TRBV6-5 to TRBJ2-7; 10 nucleotides match TRBD1. V dropped 6 bases and J dropped 4; count of bases not matched to a gene: 9. The CDR3 sequence is 15 residues long. Germline V gene data show CDR1 as MNHEY and CDR2 as SVGAGI. The CDR3 sequence is CASSSPGQGVYEQYF. The CDR3 region has the DNA TGTGCCAGCAGCTCCCCTGGACAGGGGGTTTACGAGCAGTACTTC.

The chain recombines TRBV9 with TRBJ2-3, with D possibly matching TRBD1 (6 bases). Trimming took off 0 bases at V and 1 base at J, with 9 bases between the two ends. The CDR3 is 15 residues long. Looked up from germline, CDR1 is SGDLS and CDR2 is YYNGEE. The CDR3 bases are TGTGCCAGCAGCGTAGAGGCAGGGGGCACAGATACGCAGTATTTT. It encodes CASSVEAGGTDTQYF.

The V and J genes are TRBV6-1 and TRBJ1-2, with a tentative D call TRBD1 (5 bases). The CDR3 totals 16 residues. V lost 2 bases, J lost 2 bases, and 15 bases lay in between. Per the germline V gene, CDR1 is MNHNS and CDR2 is SASEGT. The CDR3 DNA reads TGTGCCAGCAGTGAATGGGCACAGGAACAGAACTATGGCTACACCTTC. Translation: CASSEWAQEQNYGYTF.

This chain joins TRBV27 and TRBJ2-2; D may be TRBD1 (6 bases). Between the trimmed V and J ends, which lost 6 bases and 4 bases, there was a span of 9 bases. The CDR3 has 13 amino acids. Germline-derived CDR1 and CDR2 are MNHEY and SMNVEV (reference sequence). CDR3 bases: TGTGCCAGCAGAGGACAGCCCACCGGGGAGCTGTTTTTT. The encoded protein is CASRGQPTGELFF.

CDR3 in DNA: TGTGCCAGCAGCGTTACGCCTAGCGGGGTTTCAGCTGAGCAGTTCTTC. Amino acids: CASSVTPSGVSAEQFF. The rearrangement links TRBV9 to TRBJ2-1, with 9 bases lining up with TRBD2. The CDR3 totals 16 residues. Germline V gene sequence: CDR1 SGDLS, CDR2 YYNGEE. After removal of 2 bases from V and 9 bases from J, the junction contained 12 bases not matched to a gene.

The gene calls are TRBV9 and TRBJ2-1, with D perhaps TRBD1 (8 bases). Trimming cost V 2 bases and J 5 bases, with 14 bases left between them. Germline assignment: CDR1 SGDLS and CDR2 YYNGEE. The CDR3 is 15 amino acids. This chain's CDR3 is CASSVGGTGNNEQFF. The DNA of the CDR3 is TGTGCCAGCAGCGTGGGAGGGACAGGTAACAATGAGCAGTTCTTC. Based on the CDR3 plus reference TRBV9 and TRBJ2-1, the full variable domain is DSGVTQTPKHLITATGQRVTLRCSPRSGDLSVYWYQQSLDQGLQFLIQYYNGEERAKGNILERFSAQQFPDLHSELNLSSLELGDSALYFCASSVGGTGNNEQFFGPGTRLTVL.

The chain links TRBV2 to TRBJ2-5, with 11 bases aligning to TRBD1. Germline V lookup: CDR1 SNHLY, CDR2 FYNNEI. The CDR3 loop spans 14 amino acids. V lost 7 bases, J lost 5 bases, and 6 bases stayed unmatched. CDR3 loop: CASTGTGGVETQYF. The DNA of the CDR3 is TGTGCCAGCACCGGGACAGGGGGTGTGGAGACCCAGTACTTC.

The V gene is TRBV5-1, the J gene TRBJ2-5, with 14 positions matching TRBD2. The junction had 16 bases not matched to a gene; V was cut back by 5 bases and J by 4 bases. Germline V gene sequence: CDR1 SGHRS, CDR2 YFSETQ. The CDR3 consists of 19 residues. CDR3 sequence (DNA): TGCGCCAGCAGGTCCGGGACAGGGACTAGCGGGAGTGTTGCAGAGACCCAGTACTTC. As protein: CASRSGTGTSGSVAETQYF.

The V call is TRBV30, the J call TRBJ1-2; maybe TRBD1 (6 bases). The CDR3 contains 13 residues. Germline V gene data show CDR1 as GTSNPN and CDR2 as SVGIG (reference sequence). The V and J ends lost 5 bases and 8 bases respectively, with 18 bases between them. The CDR3 is CAWLTQGSWGYTF. The CDR3 DNA follows: TGTGCCTGGCTAACACAGGGTTCTTGGGGCTACACCTTC.

The chain links TRBV5-1 to TRBJ2-1; 9 bases line up with TRBD1. After removal of 0 bases from V and 3 bases from J, the junction contained 1 base not matched to a gene. The CDR3 totals 15 residues. Germline-derived CDR1 and CDR2 are SGHRS and YFSETQ. The CDR3 DNA sequence: TGCGCCAGCAGCTTGGAGACAGGGGGCTACAATGAGCAGTTCTTC. Encoded protein: CASSLETGGYNEQFF.

This clone was picked up a small number of times. V usage is TRBV2 and J usage is TRBJ1-1; 9 nucleotides align to TRBD1. The CDR3 is made up of 13 amino acids. Trimming removed 8 bases from V and 4 bases from J; junction bases left unmatched: 5. In germline, CDR1 is SNHLY, CDR2 FYNNEI. CDR3 coding DNA: TGTGCCAGCCGGACAGGGGAAGTCACTGAAGCTTTCTTT. Amino acid sequence: CASRTGEVTEAFF.

This chain connects TRBV19 to TRBJ2-3; 8 bases match TRBD2. The CDR3 is 14 amino acids. V lost 7 bases to trimming and J lost 4 bases; unmatched junction nucleotides: 7. Germline V gives CDR1 LNHDA, CDR2 SQIVND (reference sequence). The CDR3, as DNA: TGTGCCAGTACCCGTAGCGGGATCGCAGATACGCAGTATTTT. The encoded protein is CASTRSGIADTQYF.

The chain carries TRBV14 and TRBJ1-2, with a possible D match to TRBD1 (5 bases). V lost 0 bases to trimming and J lost 2 bases, with 16 bases between them. The CDR3 length is 17 residues. Germline V gene sequence: CDR1 SGHDN, CDR2 FVKESK. The CDR3 DNA is TGTGCCAGCAGCCAAGAAGTTCGGGGGATCATCAACTATGGCTACACCTTC. Its protein is CASSQEVRGIINYGYTF.